These T cell receptor beta chains were read from a single sample in a study of blood T cell repertoires in COVID-19. Here immunoSEQ multiplex PCR was the method, and the copy in TCRdb shows in-frame clones only, minus some. The table lists approximately 160,000 clones, around 84% of them singletons. The sequencing input was peripheral blood. The receptors derive from a woman aged 55-70 years with COVID-19, enrolled during active disease. CDR3s include the opening cysteine and the closing phenylalanine or tryptophan. The order of the fields is V gene, CDR3 length, CDR3 protein.

TRBV3-1/TRBV3-2,15,CASSQGTRLGNEQFF
TRBV3-1/TRBV3-2,14,CASNLRGNNSPLHF
TRBV5-1,14,CASSLQGDSLRAFF
TRBV10-2,14,CASSDPGQKPGYTF
TRBV5-6,16,CASSSPGSGEYNEQFF
TRBV5-4,15,CASSLAGVSGNTIYF
TRBV27,18,CASSKTGYSPLGGNTIYF
TRBV2,16,CASSGGLLAGDNEQFF
TRBV27,13,CASSLLRSTEAFF
TRBV5-1,14,CASSFLPGQETQYF